The TCR beta chain described here comes from a study of cytotoxic CD8 clonotypes in ibrutinib-treated CLL. Whole-study context: Patients: some 11 relapsed/refractory, some 15 treatment-naive, some 18 IGHV unmutated. Timing of response sample collection was a median roughly twelve months after treatment start, with a range of 6 to 36. Study findings and constraints: Age-matched healthy donor levels were exceeded by baseline clonality, which tracked circulating CD8+ T-cell counts. Sampling time points were not equivalent between sustained-remission and progressing patients.

Clones were read by immunoSEQ multiplex PCR, and TCRdb kept only the in-frame ones, dropping some. The table lists around 77,000 clones, 65% to 85% of them singletons, with roughly 7.5% in the top ten. Notes on this clone: Its antigen is unknown.

Trimming removed 4 bases at V and 2 bases at J, with 11 bases between. The V gene's germline CDR1 is MDHEN and CDR2 SYDVKM. The CDR3 sequence is 14 residues long. This chain uses TRBV28 with TRBJ2-5; TRBD2 might be the D (6 bases). The source is a human donor with chronic lymphocytic leukemia. This material consisted of PBMCs, taken at disease progression, from a patient treated with ibrutinib. The CDR3 region is CASSSSGGQETQYF. DNA for the CDR3: TGTGCCAGCAGTTCTTCCGGGGGACAAGAGACCCAGTACTTC.